These 20 T cell receptor beta chains originate from one sample sequenced in a study of blood T cell repertoires in COVID-19. Profiling relied on immunoSEQ multiplex PCR, and the TCRdb table lists in-frame clones only, not all of them. This sample carries 390,000 or so clones, 75% to 90% of them seen once, and the ten largest clones take about 4.8%. The sample consisted of PBMCs or T cells enriched from blood (not recorded which). Receptors originate from a woman aged 45-60 years who had recovered from COVID-19.

The J gene is TRBJ1-4, the V gene TRBV7-9; 8 nucleotides match TRBD1. Germline assignment: CDR1 SEHNR and CDR2 FQNEAQ (reference sequence). This CDR3 region has 14 residues. The trim removed 5 bases at V and 5 bases at J, leaving 4 bases unmatched. This CDR3 is CASSPQGANEKLFF. The CDR3 region has the DNA TGTGCCAGCAGCCCGCAGGGGGCGAATGAAAAACTGTTTTTT.

V and J are TRBV7-2 and TRBJ1-1; 10 nucleotides align to TRBD1. V gave up 5 bases and J gave up 7 bases; unmatched junction bases: 10. CDR3 length: 15 residues. Germline V gene sequence: CDR1 SGHTA, CDR2 FQGNSA. The CDR3 loop reads CASSTRQGAANEAFF. CDR3 bases: TGTGCCAGCAGCACCCGACAGGGGGCGGCGAATGAAGCTTTCTTT.

This sequence joins TRBV7-9 and TRBJ1-4, with D possibly matching TRBD1 (6 bases). The CDR3 sequence is 15 residues long. The germline V gene has CDR1 SEHNR and CDR2 FQNEAQ (reference sequence). Trimming stripped 5 bases from V and 7 bases from J, with 17 bases between. The DNA of the CDR3 is TGTGCCAGCAGCCCATTTACAGGGACCAGTGAAAAACTGTTTTTT. As protein: CASSPFTGTSEKLFF.

V gene TRBV20-1 combines with J gene TRBJ1-2; D may be TRBD1 (5 bases). With 3 bases removed from V and 8 bases from J, the gap between germline ends came to 19 bases. The CDR3 runs to 14 residues. Germline V gene sequence: CDR1 DFQATT, CDR2 SNEGSKA (reference sequence). CDR3 amino acids: CSASAGRTGGGYTF. The CDR3 DNA sequence: TGCAGTGCTAGTGCGGGACGGACCGGAGGGGGCTACACCTTC.

This chain links TRBV4-1 with TRBJ2-7, with TRBD1 as a possible D gene (5 bases). Trimming removed 0 bases at V and 2 bases at J, with 14 bases between. From germline, CDR1 is MGHRA and CDR2 YSYEKL. The CDR3 runs 16 residues. CDR3 sequence: CASSQEGGRAPYEQYF. The CDR3 DNA reads as TGCGCCAGCAGCCAAGAAGGTGGCAGGGCCCCCTACGAGCAGTACTTC.

V and J are TRBV2 and TRBJ1-4, with unresolved D. This CDR3 has 10 residues. V was trimmed by 8 bases and J by 10 bases, leaving 8 bases between them. From germline, CDR1 is SNHLY and CDR2 FYNNEI. The CDR3 coding sequence is TGTGCCAGCCAAACTGGAAAACTGTTTTTT. Protein: CASQTGKLFF.

This chain links TRBV19 with TRBJ1-1, with TRBD1 identical over 9 bases. This CDR3 has 13 residues. V trimming: 6 bases; J trimming: 4 bases; junction bases outside the gene matches: 3. Germline CDR1 and CDR2: LNHDA and SQIVND (reference sequence). CDR3 loop: CASRDRGPTEAFF. DNA of the CDR3: TGTGCCAGTAGGGACAGGGGACCCACTGAAGCTTTCTTT.

This clone was detected once. The gene calls are TRBV19 and TRBJ1-2; tentative D call: TRBD1 (6 bases). CDR1 and CDR2 from the germline V gene are LNHDA and SQIVND (reference sequence). V lost 1 base and J lost 4, with 13 bases in between. This CDR3 comprises 15 residues. The CDR3 is CASSIVQGLLYGYTF. The CDR3 nucleotides are TGTGCCAGTAGTATAGTCCAGGGGCTGCTCTATGGCTACACCTTC.

The chain recombines TRBV5-4 with TRBJ2-7; 11 bases are shared with TRBD1. Germline CDR1 reads SGHNT; CDR2 reads YYREEE (reference sequence). This CDR3 spans 15 amino acids. With 2 bases clipped from V and 4 bases from J, the junction kept 5 bases outside the gene matches. The CDR3 DNA sequence: TGTGCCAGCAGCTTAGGACAGGGGGCCATATACGAGCAGTACTTC. Amino acids: CASSLGQGAIYEQYF.

V is TRBV27 and J is TRBJ1-1; D call uncertain. V lost 5 bases and J 7 bases, leaving 14 bases between the germline ends. Germline loops: CDR1 MNHEY, CDR2 SMNVEV (reference sequence). The CDR3 sequence is 13 residues long. DNA for the CDR3: TGTGCCAGCAGTCCTAATAACAGAGATGAAGCTTTCTTT. It codes for CASSPNNRDEAFF.

The chain joins TRBV6-1 to TRBJ1-5; weak D call: TRBD1 (6 bases). Trimming stripped 2 bases from V and 6 bases from J, with 17 bases between. This CDR3 region has 16 residues. Germline V gene sequence: CDR1 MNHNS, CDR2 SASEGT. This chain's CDR3 is CASSEHLGGGSQPQHF. The CDR3 coding sequence is TGTGCCAGCAGTGAACACCTAGGGGGGGGGTCTCAGCCCCAGCATTTT.

The chain has TRBV28 and TRBJ1-2; 7 positions agree with TRBD1. The CDR3 runs to 16 residues. Trimming at V came to 5 bases and at J to 3 bases, leaving 12 bases not matched to a gene. The germline V gene has CDR1 MDHEN and CDR2 SYDVKM. CDR3: CASSGTVGTAYYGYTF. For the CDR3, the DNA is TGTGCCAGCAGTGGGACAGTCGGGACAGCCTACTATGGCTACACCTTC.

V usage is TRBV5-4 and J usage is TRBJ2-1, with 13 bases fitting TRBD2. Germline V gives CDR1 SGHNT, CDR2 YYREEE (reference sequence). CDR3 length equals 17 residues. V was clipped by 0 bases and J by 4 bases; unmatched bases: 4. CDR3 sequence reads: CASSLGLAGGRYNEQFF. CDR3 bases: TGTGCCAGCAGCTTGGGACTAGCGGGGGGACGGTACAATGAGCAGTTCTTC.

The V call is TRBV3-1 (or the pseudogene TRBV3-2), the J call TRBJ2-1, with 8 bases identical to TRBD2. Germline V gives CDR1 LGHDT, CDR2 YNNKEL (reference sequence). The CDR3 is 15 residues long. V trimming: 4 bases; J trimming: 7 bases; junction bases outside the gene matches: 9. This CDR3 reads CASSPLSGGLNEQFF. The DNA for the CDR3 is TGTGCCAGCAGCCCCCTGTCGGGAGGGTTAAATGAGCAGTTCTTC.

The chain has TRBV2 and TRBJ1-2; no reliable D call. Trimming shortened V by 8 bases and J by 2 bases, and 15 bases separated the two germline ends. Germline V CDR1 and CDR2: SNHLY, FYNNEI. The CDR3 spans 14 residues. The CDR3 DNA reads as TGTGCCAGCCCCCCCAATTCCAGAAACTATGGCTACACCTTC. Protein: CASPPNSRNYGYTF.

This clone was found a few times. The CDR3 sequence: CASRVDIGEAFF. DNA for the CDR3: TGTGCCAGCAGAGTGGACATCGGTGAAGCTTTCTTT. The V gene is TRBV6-5, the J gene TRBJ1-1; a weak D match, TRBD1 (5 bases). Germline loops: CDR1 MNHEY, CDR2 SVGAGI. The V end was cut by 6 bases, the J end by 7 bases, with 12 bases between. The CDR3 is made up of 12 amino acids.

This clone was seen a few times. The genes are TRBV18 and TRBJ2-7; D is perhaps TRBD1 (6 bases). The germline CDR1 and CDR2 sequences are KGHSH and LQKENI. Trimming removed 3 bases at V and 4 bases at J, with 10 bases between. This CDR3 region has 13 residues. CDR3 residues: CASSPRQGYEQYF. CDR3 in DNA: TGTGCCAGCTCACCCAGGCAGGGGTACGAGCAGTACTTC.

The chain is built from TRBV30 and TRBJ2-7; 9 bases align to TRBD2. The CDR3 runs 12 residues. The germline gives CDR1 GTSNPN, CDR2 SVGIG (reference sequence). After removal of 7 bases from V and 2 bases from J, the junction contained 3 bases not matched to a gene. CDR3 protein: CASTSGTYEQYF. For the CDR3, the DNA is TGTGCCTCGACTAGCGGCACCTACGAGCAGTACTTC.

V gene TRBV5-1 combines with J gene TRBJ2-5; 10 nucleotides align to TRBD1. The V segment lost 4 bases and the J segment 5 bases; nucleotides outside the gene matches: 5. The CDR3 spans 14 residues. Germline V CDR1 and CDR2: SGHRS, YFSETQ. Written as DNA, the CDR3 is TGCGCCAGCAGCACTGGACAGGGGGGGGAGACCCAGTACTTC. It yields the protein CASSTGQGGETQYF.

The chain combines TRBV11-2 with TRBJ1-2; D not certain. Trimming shortened V by 5 bases and J by 3 bases, and 4 bases separated the two germline ends. The germline gives CDR1 SGHAT, CDR2 FQNNGV. The length of the CDR3 is 11 residues. The CDR3 spells CASSTDYGYTF. The CDR3, as DNA: TGTGCCAGCAGCACAGACTATGGCTACACCTTC.